A single sample is the source of the 26 T cell receptor beta chains below, sequenced in a study of T cell repertoires in cytomegalovirus infection. TCRdb reprocessed the reads with MiXCR, giving one entry per CDR3 protein. Found here are around 530,000 distinct CDR3 sequences, around 27% of them singletons; the top ten hold roughly 13%. Sequencing was carried out using PBMCs. These receptors came from a human donor in good health (CMV status not recorded). Some clones in this sample may be carry-over from other donors' samples.

The rearrangement links TRBV12-3 or TRBV12-4 to TRBJ2-7, with D maybe TRBD2 (5 bases). The V gene lost 2 bases and the J gene lost 2 bases, with 13 bases spanning the gap. The CDR3 runs 15 residues. The CDR3, as DNA: TGTGCCAGCAGTTTAATGGACGGGGAAACCTACGAGCAGTACTTC. This sequence encodes CASSLMDGETYEQYF.

The genes are TRBV3-1 and TRBJ2-1, with 8 bases lining up with TRBD1. The CDR3 is 15 amino acids. Germline assignment: CDR1 LGHDT and CDR2 YNNKEL (reference sequence). V was pared by 2 bases and J by 12 bases, with 12 bases of the junction left unmatched. The CDR3 region has the DNA TGTGCCAGCAGCCAAAGGCCGCAGGGGGCCCAGCGGCAGTTCTTC. It is translated as CASSQRPQGAQRQFF.

Points on this clonotype: A much larger clonotype is one base distant, so this may be a read error. The chain carries TRBV5-6 and TRBJ2-1; TRBD2 matches 13 bases. The CDR3 extends over 14 amino acids. Germline assignment: CDR1 SGHDT and CDR2 YYEEEE. V trimming: 3 bases; J trimming: 6 bases; junction bases outside the gene matches: 0. The CDR3 region has the DNA TGTGCCAGCAGCTGGACTAGCGGGAGCAATGAGCAGTTCTTC. Translated: CASSWTSGSNEQFF.

Only a few counts were recorded for this clonotype. The V gene is TRBV12-3 or TRBV12-4, the J gene TRBJ2-3; 7 bases are shared with TRBD2. This CDR3 is 14 amino acids long. The V and J ends lost 4 bases and 5 bases, in that order; junction bases with no gene match: 6. CDR3 sequence (DNA): TGTGCCAGCAGTTGGGGGAGGGCTGAAGATACGCAGTATTTT. Protein sequence: CASSWGRAEDTQYF.

This chain joins TRBV19 and TRBJ2-2, with TRBD1 identical over 8 bases. Trimming took 7 bases from V and 3 from J; bases not matched to a gene: 19. Looked up from germline, CDR1 is LNHDA and CDR2 is SQIVND (reference sequence). The CDR3 runs to 19 residues. CDR3 region: CASTIRGTGGIGYTGELFF. DNA for the CDR3: TGTGCCAGTACCATTCGGGGCACAGGGGGTATAGGGTACACCGGGGAGCTGTTTTTT.

In the case of this clonotype: One end of the junction does not line up with germline, which may come from a read error. The genes are TRBV6-2 or TRBV6-3 and TRBJ2-7, with 9 bases lining up with TRBD1. There are 14 residues in the CDR3. Germline loops: CDR1 MNHEY, CDR2 SVGEGT. The CDR3 sequence is CASSFSGQGVEHYF. The CDR3 nucleotides read TGTGCCAGCAGTTTTTCGGGACAGGGAGTCGAGCACTACTTC.

V is TRBV11-2 and J is TRBJ2-1, with D unclear. V dropped 2 bases and J dropped 3 bases, with 5 bases sitting between them. CDR1 and CDR2 from the germline V gene are SGHAT and FQNNGV. This CDR3 is built from 13 residues. CDR3 bases: TGTGCCAGCAGCTTAAGGTTCTACAATGAGCAGTTCTTC. It encodes CASSLRFYNEQFF.

The chain combines TRBV2 with TRBJ2-3; 9 bases align to TRBD2. Germline trimming cut 1 base from V and 2 bases from J; bases unmatched to any gene: 7. CDR1 is SNHLY, CDR2 FYNNEI, per germline. The CDR3 extends over 17 amino acids. The CDR3 here is CASSEGKGLAPTDTQYF. CDR3 DNA sequence: TGTGCCAGCAGTGAAGGGAAAGGACTAGCGCCCACAGATACGCAGTATTTT. The full variable domain, with the rest looked up from reference TRBV2 and TRBJ2-3, is EPEVTQTPSHQVTQMGQEVILRCVPISNHLYFYWYRQILGQKVEFLVSFYNNEISEKSEIFDDQFSVERPDGSNFTLKIRSTKLEDSAMYFCASSEGKGLAPTDTQYFGPGTRLTVL.

The chain links TRBV10-3 to TRBJ2-7; 12 bases agree with TRBD1. The junction had 13 bases not matched to a gene; V was cut back by 1 base and J by 9 bases. CDR3 length: 17 residues. Germline CDR1 reads ENHRY; CDR2 reads SYGVKD. Here the CDR3 reads CAISEFFTGTGGLWQYV. The CDR3 DNA follows: TGTGCCATCAGTGAGTTTTTTACCGGGACAGGGGGCCTTTGGCAGTACGTC.

The table lists this clonotype with a few counts. The chain has TRBV28 and TRBJ1-2, with D perhaps matching TRBD1 (6 bases). The CDR3 contains 14 residues. V was cut by 5 bases and J by 4 bases, with 14 bases left in between. Germline loops: CDR1 MDHEN, CDR2 SYDVKM. The CDR3 DNA follows: TGTGCCAGCAGTCCGGAGGACAGCCCCTATGGCTACACCTTC. Amino acid sequence: CASSPEDSPYGYTF.

The DNA of the CDR3 is TGTGCCAGCAGCCGCAGGGGGCTCGGCACTGAAGCTTTCTTT. It translates to CASSRRGLGTEAFF. The rearrangement uses TRBV11-3 and TRBJ1-1; 8 positions match TRBD1. Per germline, CDR1 SGHNT and CDR2 YENEEA. V shed 5 bases, J shed 4 bases, and the junction held 6 bases outside the gene matches. There are 14 residues in the CDR3.

The table lists this clonotype with many counts. The chain recombines TRBV28 with TRBJ2-3; TRBD2 matches at 11 bases. This CDR3 has 16 residues. Germline V gene lookup returns CDR1 MDHEN and CDR2 SYDVKM. The J segment lost 5 bases and the V segment lost 3 bases, leaving 7 bases of the junction unmatched. In DNA, the CDR3 is TGTGCCAGCAGTTTGGTAGCGGGAGGGCCTGGAGATACGCAGTATTTT. As protein: CASSLVAGGPGDTQYF.

The V call is TRBV9, the J call TRBJ1-3, with D hard to call. CDR1 and CDR2 (germline): SGDLS, YYNGEE. The CDR3 sequence is 18 residues long. Trimming left V 0 bases short and J 0 bases short, with 16 bases between. The CDR3 coding sequence is TGTGCCAGCAGCGTAGATTCTGGAGTCGGAAACTCTGGAAACACCATATATTTT. It yields the protein CASSVDSGVGNSGNTIYF.

This chain links TRBV4-3 with TRBJ2-1; 11 bases line up with TRBD2. Germline trimming cut 1 base from V and 9 bases from J; bases unmatched to any gene: 8. The V gene's germline CDR1 is LGHNA and CDR2 YSLEER. This CDR3 is built from 16 residues. CDR3 sequence reads: CASSQVPVLAGGEQFF. CDR3 bases: TGCGCCAGCAGCCAAGTTCCGGTGCTAGCGGGAGGTGAGCAGTTCTTC.

This clonotype was recorded at least ten times. In nucleotides, the CDR3 is TGTGCCAGCAGCTTAGAAGGGACCAGCAATCAGCCCCAGCATTTT. Its protein is CASSLEGTSNQPQHF. The rearrangement joins TRBV7-2 to TRBJ1-5; D might be TRBD1 (5 bases). This CDR3 comprises 15 residues. Germline V gene lookup returns CDR1 SGHTA and CDR2 FQGNSA. The V end was cut by 1 base, the J end by 1 base, with 8 bases between.

This clonotype turned up a few times. The chain is built from TRBV5-1 and TRBJ2-5, with D possibly TRBD2 on 5 matching bases. V lost 3 bases to trimming and J lost 5 bases, with 14 bases between them. The germline CDR1 and CDR2 sequences are SGHRS and YFSETQ. The CDR3 totals 14 residues. The CDR3 DNA reads as TGCGCCAGCAGCTCTGGAGGCGGCCAGGAGACCCAGTACTTC. Its translation: CASSSGGGQETQYF.

A few counts support this clonotype. The V call is TRBV7-8, the J call TRBJ2-4; tentative D call: TRBD2 (6 bases). CDR3 length equals 17 residues. Germline CDR1 reads SGHVS; CDR2 reads FQNEAQ. V lost 0 bases, J lost 0 bases, and 12 bases lay in between. The CDR3 nucleotides read TGTGCCAGCAGCTTAGCGTACGAGGGACTAGCCAAAAACATTCAGTACTTC. It specifies CASSLAYEGLAKNIQYF.

This clonotype has at least ten counts. The rearrangement uses TRBV7-2 and TRBJ1-5; D is unclear. V lost 0 bases to trimming and J lost 1 base, with 13 bases between them. CDR3 length: 17 amino acids. Germline-derived CDR1 and CDR2 are SGHTA and FQGNSA. CDR3 in amino acids: CASSLASPGGSNQPQHF. As DNA, the CDR3 is TGTGCCAGCAGCTTAGCCAGTCCCGGAGGGAGCAATCAGCCCCAGCATTTT.

This clonotype showed up just a few times. The rearrangement uses TRBV25-1 and TRBJ2-7; no clear D. V lost 5 bases and J lost 7, with 9 bases in between. The germline V gene has CDR1 MGHDK and CDR2 SYGVNS. The CDR3 runs 11 residues. The CDR3 is CASSPKLEQYF. The CDR3 region has the DNA TGTGCCAGCAGTCCTAAGCTAGAGCAGTACTTC.

This clonotype was seen ten or more times. This chain joins TRBV7-2 and TRBJ1-6, with D hard to call. With 1 base removed from V and 6 bases from J, the gap between germline ends came to 10 bases. There are 15 residues in the CDR3. Germline loops: CDR1 SGHTA, CDR2 FQGNSA. In DNA form, the CDR3 reads TGTGCCAGCAGCTTAGATCGGCAGGTTAATTCACCCCTCCACTTT. Its translation is CASSLDRQVNSPLHF.

The V and J genes are TRBV6-5 and TRBJ2-5; 10 bases are a match to TRBD2. V lost 5 bases, J lost 7 bases, and 7 bases stayed unmatched. The CDR3 covers 14 residues. Germline CDR1 MNHEY, CDR2 SVGAGI. The DNA for the CDR3 is TGTGCCAGCAGTCGGACTAGCGGAGTGGGGACCCAGTACTTC. It yields the protein CASSRTSGVGTQYF.

The CDR3 DNA reads TGCAGCGCTCACGGTGCGCAAGAGACCCAGTACTTC. Its protein is CSAHGAQETQYF. V usage is TRBV29-1 and J usage is TRBJ2-5; D not certain. CDR1 is SQVTM and CDR2 is ANQGSEA in the germline V gene. V was trimmed by 7 bases and J by 2 bases, leaving 11 bases between them. The CDR3 is made up of 12 amino acids.

This clonotype was observed a handful of times. The chain is built from TRBV10-3 and TRBJ2-3; 15 positions agree with TRBD2. Germline V lookup: CDR1 ENHRY, CDR2 SYGVKD. This CDR3 region has 18 residues. V lost 6 bases to trimming and J lost 5 bases; unmatched junction nucleotides: 12. The CDR3 DNA reads as TGTGCCATCAGCAAAATACCGGGACTAGCGGGAGGACGAGATACGCAGTATTTT. As protein: CAISKIPGLAGGRDTQYF.

This clonotype was counted a few times. V and J are TRBV27 and TRBJ2-6; D is undetermined. The germline CDR1 and CDR2 sequences are MNHEY and SMNVEV (reference sequence). Trimming stripped 2 bases from V and 2 bases from J, with 7 bases between. This CDR3 contains 15 residues. The CDR3 sequence: CASSLAAAGANVLTF. The CDR3 DNA sequence: TGTGCCAGCAGTTTAGCGGCAGCTGGGGCCAACGTCCTGACTTTC.

This clonotype was detected many times. This chain connects TRBV28 to TRBJ1-1; D not certain. From germline, CDR1 is MDHEN and CDR2 SYDVKM. The CDR3 is 12 residues long. Trimming left V 4 bases short and J 7 bases short, with 10 bases between. This CDR3 is CASSSPPGEAFF. CDR3 sequence (DNA): TGTGCCAGCAGTTCTCCTCCCGGTGAAGCTTTCTTT.

The chain joins TRBV19 to TRBJ1-2; TRBD1 matches 7 bases. The CDR3 is 16 residues long. Trimming removed 5 bases from V and 1 base from J; junction bases left unmatched: 10. In germline, CDR1 is LNHDA, CDR2 SQIVND (reference sequence). The CDR3 reads CASSPSAGGGNYGYTF. The CDR3 nucleotides are TGTGCCAGTAGTCCGTCTGCAGGGGGGGGTAACTATGGCTACACCTTC.